The TCR beta chain described here comes from a study of T cell repertoires in cytomegalovirus infection. Study-wide background: Indications of both CMV infection and matching HLA type were provided by public TCR beta signatures. Findings and limits, study-wide: There were HLA-C-restricted CMV-specific TCR beta clonotypes dominating the ex vivo response. The study identified carriers of CMV plus the relevant HLA from cumulative public TCR beta family frequency.

A single record per CDR3 protein comes from TCRdb applying MiXCR to the reads. The data contain 150,000 or so distinct CDR3 sequences, about 6% of them seen just once; the ten biggest clones take up roughly 17%. This clonotype was observed a handful of times. No antigen is known for it. Germline loops: CDR1 KGHDR, CDR2 SFDVKD. V shed 4 bases and J 9 bases; nucleotides not matched to a gene: 15. This CDR3 spans 16 amino acids. The source is a human donor in good health (CMV status not recorded). Some clones in this sample may be carry-over from other donors' samples. The V and J genes are TRBV24-1 and TRBJ2-3, with 7 bases aligning to TRBD2. Material for sequencing was PBMCs. CDR3 DNA: TGTGCCACCAGTGACCGGAGCGGGGATCACCTTGGAACGCAGTATTTT. It specifies CATSDRSGDHLGTQYF.